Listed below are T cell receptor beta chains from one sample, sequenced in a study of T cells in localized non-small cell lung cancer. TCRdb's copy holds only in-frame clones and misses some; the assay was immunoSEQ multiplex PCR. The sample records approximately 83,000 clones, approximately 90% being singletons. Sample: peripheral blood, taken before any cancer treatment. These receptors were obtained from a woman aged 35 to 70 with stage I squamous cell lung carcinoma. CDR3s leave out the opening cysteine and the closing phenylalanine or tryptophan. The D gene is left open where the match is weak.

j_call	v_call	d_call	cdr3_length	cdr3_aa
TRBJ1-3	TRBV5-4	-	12	ASSLGNSGNTIY
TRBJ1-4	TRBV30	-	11	AWNPGTNEKLF
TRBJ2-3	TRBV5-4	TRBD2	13	ASSQPGLAPDTQY
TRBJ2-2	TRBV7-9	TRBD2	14	ASSSTSGVYTGELF
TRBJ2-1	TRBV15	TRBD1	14	ATSGSGTGVLDEQF
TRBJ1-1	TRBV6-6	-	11	ASTPQENTEAF
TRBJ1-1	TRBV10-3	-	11	AMSGQLNTEAF
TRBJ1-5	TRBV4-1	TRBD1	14	ASSQEQDRANQPQH
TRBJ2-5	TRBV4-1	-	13	ASSQDPVVPETQY
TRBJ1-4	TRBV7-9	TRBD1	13	ASRTGQGRAEKLF
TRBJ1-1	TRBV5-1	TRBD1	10	ASSLPGQEAF
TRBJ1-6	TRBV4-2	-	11	ASSQDQHRPLH
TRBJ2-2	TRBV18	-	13	ASSPQGANTGELF
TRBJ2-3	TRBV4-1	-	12	ASSQDPSSDTQY
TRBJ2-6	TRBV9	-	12	ASSVVSGANVLT
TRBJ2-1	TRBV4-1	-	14	ASSPLDLLSYNEQF
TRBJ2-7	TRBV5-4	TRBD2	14	ASSAALSGGSYEQY
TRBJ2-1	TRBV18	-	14	ASSPGRGGSYNEQF
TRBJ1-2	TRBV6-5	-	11	ASSYSRSYGYT
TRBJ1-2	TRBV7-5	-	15	ARSLFPIKITAGNCT
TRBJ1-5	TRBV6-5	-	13	ASGGGAGQGQPQH
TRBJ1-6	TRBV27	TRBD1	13	ASSFGTDFNSPLH
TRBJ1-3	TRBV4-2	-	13	ASSLSRGTGNTIY
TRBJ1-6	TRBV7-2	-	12	ASSLGVNNSPLH
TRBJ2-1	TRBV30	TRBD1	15	AWSGGTGRVIDNEQF
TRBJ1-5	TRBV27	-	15	ASSLYRPGQGNQPQH
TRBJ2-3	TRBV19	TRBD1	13	ASSITGGRTDTQY
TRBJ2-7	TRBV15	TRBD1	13	ATSRGGTASYEQY
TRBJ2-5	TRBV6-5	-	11	ASSFAGSETQY
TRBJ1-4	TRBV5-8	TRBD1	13	ASSKTGTGNEKLF
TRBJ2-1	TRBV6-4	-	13	ASSDGGGDYNEQF
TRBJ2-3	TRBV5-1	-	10	ASSPLRATQY
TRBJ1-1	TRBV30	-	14	AWSFGGRGWNTEAF
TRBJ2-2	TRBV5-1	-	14	ASSLTGSANTGELF
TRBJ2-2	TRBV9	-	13	ASSFGTGNTGELF
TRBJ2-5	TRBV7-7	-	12	ASSFGATQETQY
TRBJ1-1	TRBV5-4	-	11	ASSGERNTEAF
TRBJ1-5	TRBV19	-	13	ASRKGSLKDQPQH
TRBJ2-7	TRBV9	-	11	ASSVAPQYEQY
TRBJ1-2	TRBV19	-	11	ASSPGAGYGYT
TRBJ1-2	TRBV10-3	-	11	AISEGHSYGYT
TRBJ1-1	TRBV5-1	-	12	ASSLDPGVTEAF
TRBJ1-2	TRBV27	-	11	ASSLSGRYGYT
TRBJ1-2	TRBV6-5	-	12	ASSERRGAGGYT